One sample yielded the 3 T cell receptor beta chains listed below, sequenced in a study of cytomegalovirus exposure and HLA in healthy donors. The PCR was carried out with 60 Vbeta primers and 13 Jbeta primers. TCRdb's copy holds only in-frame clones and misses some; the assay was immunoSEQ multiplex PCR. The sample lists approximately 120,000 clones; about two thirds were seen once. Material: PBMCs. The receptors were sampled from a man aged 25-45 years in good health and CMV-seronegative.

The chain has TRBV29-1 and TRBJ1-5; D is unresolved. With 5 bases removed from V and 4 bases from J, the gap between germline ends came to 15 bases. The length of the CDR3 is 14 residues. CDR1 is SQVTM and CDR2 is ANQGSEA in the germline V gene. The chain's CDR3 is CSVLKQLNNQPQHF. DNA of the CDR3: TGCAGCGTTCTAAAACAGCTTAATAATCAGCCCCAGCATTTT.

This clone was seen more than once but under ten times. This CDR3 reads CASSPSGGALETQYF. CDR3 in DNA: TGTGCCAGCAGTCCAAGCGGGGGGGCCCTGGAGACCCAGTACTTC. The chain recombines TRBV5-4 with TRBJ2-5, with 10 bases identical to TRBD2. J was trimmed by 5 bases and V by 5 bases; bases with no gene match: 9. CDR1 is SGHNT, CDR2 YYREEE, per germline (reference sequence). The CDR3 has 15 residues. The entire variable domain, with the rest obtained from reference TRBV5-4 and TRBJ2-5, is as follows: ETGVTQSPTHLIKTRGQQVTLRCSSQSGHNTVSWYQQALGQGPQFIFQYYREEENGRGNFPPRFSGLQFPNYSSELNVNALELDDSALYLCASSPSGGALETQYFGPGTRLLVL.

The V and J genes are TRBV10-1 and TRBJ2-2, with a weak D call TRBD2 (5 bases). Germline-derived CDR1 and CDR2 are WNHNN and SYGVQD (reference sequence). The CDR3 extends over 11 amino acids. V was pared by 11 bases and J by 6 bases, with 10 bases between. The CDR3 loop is CASGVAGELFF. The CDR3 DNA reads TGCGCCTCCGGGGTCGCCGGGGAGCTGTTTTTT.